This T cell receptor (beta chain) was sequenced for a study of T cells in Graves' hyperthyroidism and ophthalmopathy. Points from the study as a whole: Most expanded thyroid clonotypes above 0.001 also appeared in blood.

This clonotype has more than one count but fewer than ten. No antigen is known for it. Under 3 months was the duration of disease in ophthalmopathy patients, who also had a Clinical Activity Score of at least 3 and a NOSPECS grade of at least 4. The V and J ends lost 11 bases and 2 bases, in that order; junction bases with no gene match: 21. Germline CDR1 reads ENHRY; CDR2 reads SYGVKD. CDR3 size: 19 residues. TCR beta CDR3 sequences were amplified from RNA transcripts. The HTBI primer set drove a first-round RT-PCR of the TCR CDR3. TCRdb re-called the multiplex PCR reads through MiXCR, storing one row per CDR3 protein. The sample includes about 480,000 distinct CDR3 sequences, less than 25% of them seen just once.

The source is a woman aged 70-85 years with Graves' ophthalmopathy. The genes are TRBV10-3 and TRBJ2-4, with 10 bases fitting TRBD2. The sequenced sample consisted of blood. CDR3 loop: CAATPGLLAGEVTKNIQYF. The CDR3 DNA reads TGTGCCGCAACCCCCGGGTTGCTAGCGGGAGAAGTAACCAAAAACATTCAGTACTTC.